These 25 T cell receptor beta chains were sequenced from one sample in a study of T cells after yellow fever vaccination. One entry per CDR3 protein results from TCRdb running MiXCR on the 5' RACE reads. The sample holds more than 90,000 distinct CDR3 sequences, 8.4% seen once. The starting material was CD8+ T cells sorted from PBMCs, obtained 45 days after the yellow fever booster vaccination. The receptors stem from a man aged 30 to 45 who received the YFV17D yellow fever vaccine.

CDR3 in DNA: TGTGCCAGCAGTCCTCCGACGACCCGGGAGGGTGAGCAGTTCTTC. Translation: CASSPPTTREGEQFF. This chain joins TRBV7-9 and TRBJ2-1, with 8 nucleotides matching TRBD2. J was trimmed by 9 bases and V by 6 bases; bases with no gene match: 13. Germline CDR1 and CDR2: SEHNR and FQNEAQ (reference sequence). The CDR3 loop spans 15 amino acids.

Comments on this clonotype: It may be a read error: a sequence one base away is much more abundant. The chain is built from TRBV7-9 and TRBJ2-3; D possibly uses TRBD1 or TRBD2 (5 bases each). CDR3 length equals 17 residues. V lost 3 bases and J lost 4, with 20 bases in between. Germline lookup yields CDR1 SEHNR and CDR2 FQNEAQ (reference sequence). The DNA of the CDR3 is TGTGCCAGCAGCTTCCGAACAGCGGCAGGGCCATCAGATACGCAGTATTTT. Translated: CASSFRTAAGPSDTQYF.

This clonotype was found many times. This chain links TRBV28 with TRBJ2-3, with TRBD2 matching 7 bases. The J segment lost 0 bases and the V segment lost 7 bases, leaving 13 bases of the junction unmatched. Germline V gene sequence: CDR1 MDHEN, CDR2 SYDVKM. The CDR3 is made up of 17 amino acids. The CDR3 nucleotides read TGTGCCAGCACTGAATGGGGGGAGGGCCTGAGCACAGATACGCAGTATTTT. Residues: CASTEWGEGLSTDTQYF.

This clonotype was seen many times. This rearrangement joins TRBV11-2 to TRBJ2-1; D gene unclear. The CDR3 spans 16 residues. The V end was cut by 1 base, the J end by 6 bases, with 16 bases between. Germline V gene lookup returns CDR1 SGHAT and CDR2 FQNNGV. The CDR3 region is CASSLVEIYHRNEQFF. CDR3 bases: TGTGCCAGCAGCTTAGTCGAGATTTACCATCGCAATGAGCAGTTCTTC.

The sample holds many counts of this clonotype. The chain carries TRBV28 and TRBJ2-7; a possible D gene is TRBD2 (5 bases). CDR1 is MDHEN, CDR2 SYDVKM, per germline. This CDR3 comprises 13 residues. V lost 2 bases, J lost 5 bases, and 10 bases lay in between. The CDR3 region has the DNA TGTGCCAGCAGTTTACGGGGAGCCAACGAGCAGTACTTC. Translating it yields CASSLRGANEQYF.

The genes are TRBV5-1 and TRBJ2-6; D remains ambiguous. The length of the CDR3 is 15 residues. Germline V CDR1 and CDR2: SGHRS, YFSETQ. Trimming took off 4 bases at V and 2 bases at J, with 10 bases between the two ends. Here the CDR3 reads CASSGIGPGANVLTF. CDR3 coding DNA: TGCGCCAGCAGCGGAATAGGGCCTGGGGCCAACGTCCTGACTTTC.

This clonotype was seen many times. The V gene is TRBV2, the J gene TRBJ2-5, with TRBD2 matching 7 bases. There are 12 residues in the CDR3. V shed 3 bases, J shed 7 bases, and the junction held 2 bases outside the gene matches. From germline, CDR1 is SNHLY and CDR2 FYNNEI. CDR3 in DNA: TGTGCCAGCAGTGACGGCGGGAGGACCCAGTACTTC. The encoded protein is CASSDGGRTQYF.

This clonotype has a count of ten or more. The CDR3 protein is CASSPGEVVAFF. Written as DNA, the CDR3 is TGTGCCAGCAGCCCGGGGGAGGTGGTGGCTTTCTTT. The rearrangement joins TRBV7-9 to TRBJ1-1, with TRBD1 as a possible D gene (5 bases). The V gene's germline CDR1 is SEHNR and CDR2 FQNEAQ (reference sequence). The CDR3 totals 12 residues. The V and J ends lost 5 bases and 11 bases respectively, with 15 bases between them.

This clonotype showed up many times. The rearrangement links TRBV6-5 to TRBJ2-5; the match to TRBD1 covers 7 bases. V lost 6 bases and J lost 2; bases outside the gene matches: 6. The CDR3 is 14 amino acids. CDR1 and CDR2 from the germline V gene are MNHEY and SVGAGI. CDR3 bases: TGTGCCAGCAGCCCCCGGGACAGACAAGAGACCCAGTACTTC. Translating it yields CASSPRDRQETQYF.

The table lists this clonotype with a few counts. CDR3 region: CATSALAGNYEQYF. Here the CDR3 DNA reads TGTGCCACCAGCGCGCTAGCGGGGAACTACGAGCAGTACTTC. V and J are TRBV15 and TRBJ2-7, with TRBD2 matching over 9 bases. CDR1 is LNHNV and CDR2 is YYDKDF in the germline V gene (reference sequence). The length of the CDR3 is 14 residues. Losses at the gene ends were 5 bases for V and 3 bases for J; bases not matched to a gene: 5.

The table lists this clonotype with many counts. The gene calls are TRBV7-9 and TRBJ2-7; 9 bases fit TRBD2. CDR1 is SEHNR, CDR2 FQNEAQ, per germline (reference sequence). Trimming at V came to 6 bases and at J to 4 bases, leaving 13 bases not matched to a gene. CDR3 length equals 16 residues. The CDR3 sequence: CASRAYSREGKYEQYF. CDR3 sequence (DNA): TGTGCCAGCAGAGCTTATTCGCGGGAGGGAAAGTACGAGCAGTACTTC.

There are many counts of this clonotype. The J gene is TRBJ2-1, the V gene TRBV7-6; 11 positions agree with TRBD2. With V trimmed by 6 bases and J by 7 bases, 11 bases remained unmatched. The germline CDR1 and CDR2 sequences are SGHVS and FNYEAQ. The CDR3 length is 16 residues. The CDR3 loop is CASSSRTSGLVNEQFF. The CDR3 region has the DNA TGTGCCAGCAGTTCCCGGACTAGCGGGTTAGTTAATGAGCAGTTCTTC.

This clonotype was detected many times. Here the CDR3 reads CSARNRDAYYEQYF. The CDR3 DNA follows: TGCAGTGCTAGAAACCGGGACGCATACTACGAGCAGTACTTC. This sequence joins TRBV20-1 and TRBJ2-7; either TRBD1 or TRBD2 may fit D (5 bases each). Trimming took off 2 bases at V and 3 bases at J, with 14 bases between the two ends. Per germline, CDR1 DFQATT and CDR2 SNEGSKA (reference sequence). The CDR3 spans 14 residues.

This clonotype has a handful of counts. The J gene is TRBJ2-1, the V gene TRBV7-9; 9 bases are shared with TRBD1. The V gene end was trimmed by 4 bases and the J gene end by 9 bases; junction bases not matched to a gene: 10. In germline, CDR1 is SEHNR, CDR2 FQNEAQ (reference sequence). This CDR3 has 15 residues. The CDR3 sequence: CASSSPGQGPPEQFF. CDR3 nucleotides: TGTGCCAGCAGCTCCCCGGGACAGGGACCACCTGAGCAGTTCTTC.

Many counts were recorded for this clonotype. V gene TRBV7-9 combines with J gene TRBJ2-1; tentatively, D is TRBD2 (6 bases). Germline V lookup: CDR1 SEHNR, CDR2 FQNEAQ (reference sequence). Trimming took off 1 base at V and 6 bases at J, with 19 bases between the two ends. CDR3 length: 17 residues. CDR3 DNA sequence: TGTGCCAGCAGCTTAGGGGGACTTCTATTGGGTGGCAATGAGCAGTTCTTC. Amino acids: CASSLGGLLLGGNEQFF.

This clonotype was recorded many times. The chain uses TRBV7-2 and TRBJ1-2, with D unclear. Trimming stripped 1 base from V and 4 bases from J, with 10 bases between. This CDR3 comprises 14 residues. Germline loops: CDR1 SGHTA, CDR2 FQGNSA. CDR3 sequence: CASSLDPQTYGYTF. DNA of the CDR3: TGTGCCAGCAGCTTAGATCCGCAGACCTATGGCTACACCTTC.

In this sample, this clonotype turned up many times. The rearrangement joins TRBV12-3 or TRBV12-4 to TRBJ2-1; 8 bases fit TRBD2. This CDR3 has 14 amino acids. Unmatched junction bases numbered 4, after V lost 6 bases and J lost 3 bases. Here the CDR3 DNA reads TGTGCCAGCAGGGGACTAGAAGGCTACAATGAGCAGTTCTTC. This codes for CASRGLEGYNEQFF.

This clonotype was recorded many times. This chain's CDR3 is CAWRDGRENTEAFF. The DNA of the CDR3 is TGTGCCTGGAGGGACGGGAGGGAGAACACTGAAGCTTTCTTT. V is TRBV30 and J is TRBJ1-1; no firm D call. The CDR3 consists of 14 residues. From germline, CDR1 is GTSNPN and CDR2 SVGIG (reference sequence). V was pared by 3 bases and J by 1 base, with 12 bases between.

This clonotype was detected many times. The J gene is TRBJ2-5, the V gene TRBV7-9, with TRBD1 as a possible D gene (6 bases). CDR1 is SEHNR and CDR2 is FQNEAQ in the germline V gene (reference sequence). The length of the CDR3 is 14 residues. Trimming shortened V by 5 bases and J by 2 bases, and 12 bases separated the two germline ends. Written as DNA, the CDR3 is TGTGCCAGCAGCAAAACAACAGGGCAAGAGACCCAGTACTTC. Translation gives CASSKTTGQETQYF.

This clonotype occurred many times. CDR3: CASSPRDRGQNEQFF. The CDR3 DNA reads as TGTGCCAGCAGCCCCCGGGACAGGGGGCAGAATGAGCAGTTCTTC. The chain combines TRBV4-2 with TRBJ2-1; 12 bases agree with TRBD1. From germline, CDR1 is LGHNA and CDR2 YNFKEQ. With V trimmed by 4 bases and J by 7 bases, 5 bases remained unmatched. This CDR3 is built from 15 residues.

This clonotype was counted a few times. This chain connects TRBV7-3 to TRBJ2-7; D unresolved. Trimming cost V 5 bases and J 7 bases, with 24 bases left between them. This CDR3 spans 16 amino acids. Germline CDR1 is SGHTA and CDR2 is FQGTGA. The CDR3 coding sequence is TGTGCCAGCAGCCCACCGTCCGGCCTTTTTTGGGGAGAGCAGTACTTC. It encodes CASSPPSGLFWGEQYF.

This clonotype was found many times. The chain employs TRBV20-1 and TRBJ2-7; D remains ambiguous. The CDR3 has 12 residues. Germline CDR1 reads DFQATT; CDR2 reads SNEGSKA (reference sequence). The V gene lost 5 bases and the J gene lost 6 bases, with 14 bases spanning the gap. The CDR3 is CSAPPSWGEQYF. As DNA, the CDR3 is TGCAGTGCTCCTCCCTCCTGGGGCGAGCAGTACTTC.

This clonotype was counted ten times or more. The CDR3 loop reads CASSSEGLLTHYEQYF. In DNA form, the CDR3 reads TGTGCCAGCAGTTCTGAGGGTTTGTTAACCCACTACGAGCAGTACTTC. J is TRBJ2-7 and V is TRBV12-3 or TRBV12-4; D is perhaps TRBD2 (5 bases). Trimming stripped 4 bases from V and 3 bases from J, with 19 bases between. There are 16 residues in the CDR3.

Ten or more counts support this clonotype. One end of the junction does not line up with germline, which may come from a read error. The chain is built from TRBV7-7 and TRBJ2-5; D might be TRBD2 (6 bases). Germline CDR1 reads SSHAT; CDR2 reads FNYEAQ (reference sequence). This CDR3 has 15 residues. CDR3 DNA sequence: TGTGCTAGCAGCTTAGACTCTAGCGACCAAGAGACCCAGTACTTC. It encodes CASSLDSSDQETQYF.

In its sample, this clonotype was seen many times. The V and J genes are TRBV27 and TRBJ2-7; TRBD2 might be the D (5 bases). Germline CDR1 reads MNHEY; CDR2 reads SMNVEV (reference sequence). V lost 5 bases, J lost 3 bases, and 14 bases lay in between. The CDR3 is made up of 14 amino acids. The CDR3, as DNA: TGTGCCAGCAGTGCCTCCCCCGGGATCTACGAGCAGTACTTC. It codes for CASSASPGIYEQYF.